The clone carrying this TCR beta chain has a handful of counts. Antigen unknown. The protocol was immunoSEQ multiplex PCR, while the TCRdb copy is restricted to in-frame clones and leaves out a portion. Among more than 2,000,000 clones listed, more than 80% were seen once. This sample was taken from a study of shared clonotypes between healthy human individuals. The study, taken as a whole, reports: Several donors showed sharing of approximately 4.7% of naive CD4 clonotypes.

This CDR3 has 15 residues. V lost 7 bases and J 3 bases, leaving 18 bases between the germline ends. From germline, CDR1 is LNHDA and CDR2 SQIVND (reference sequence). This TCR derives from a man between 18 and 35 years old in good health. Some clones in this sample may be carry-over from other donors' samples. The chain joins TRBV19 to TRBJ1-1; tentative D call: TRBD1 (6 bases). The sample comprised naive CD4+ T cells from PBMCs. Subset defined: CD45RA+ positively selected. CDR3 sequence: CASNQPGGPDTEAFF. The DNA of the CDR3 is TGTGCCAGTAACCAACCGGGGGGCCCGGACACTGAAGCTTTCTTT.